Described below is a single T cell receptor (beta chain) sequence and its context. Per the authors' pipeline: For nucleated cells, counts were estimated from reference gene primer amplification. TCRdb's table, derived via immunoSEQ multiplex PCR, lists solely in-frame clones and lacks some. V, J and clone size derive from that table, while D and trimming were established from the DNA sequence. This table has around 250,000 clones, around 83% appearing once. This sample is drawn from a study of blood T cell repertoires in COVID-19. As for the study in general: Acute and convalescent COVID-19 specimens originated in the United States, Italy and Spain. T cells, B-cell-depleted T cells, or PBMCs provided the cDNA or gDNA that served as material.

Germline CDR1 and CDR2: SEHNR and FQNEAQ (reference sequence). The CDR3 extends over 18 amino acids. J gave up 1 base and V 0 bases, and 5 bases lay outside the gene matches. The clonotype originates from a man aged 25-45 years who had recovered from COVID-19. The sample taken for sequencing was peripheral blood. The chain has TRBV7-9 and TRBJ2-2, with 10 bases matching TRBD1. CDR3: CASSLAGGTGENTGELFF. CDR3 nucleotide sequence: TGTGCCAGCAGCTTAGCTGGGGGGACAGGGGAGAACACCGGGGAGCTGTTTTTT.